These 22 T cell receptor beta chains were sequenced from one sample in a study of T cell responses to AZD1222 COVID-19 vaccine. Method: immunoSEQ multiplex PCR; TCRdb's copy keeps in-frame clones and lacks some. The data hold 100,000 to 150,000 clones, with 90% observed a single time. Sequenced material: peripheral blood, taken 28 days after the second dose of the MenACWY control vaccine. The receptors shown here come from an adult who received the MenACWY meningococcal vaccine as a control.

CDR3 in amino acids: CASSAGTRRSAEQFF. The CDR3 DNA reads as TGCGCCAGCAGTGCCGGGACTAGGAGATCAGCCGAGCAGTTCTTC. This chain joins TRBV10-1 and TRBJ2-1; 8 nucleotides agree with TRBD2. Losses at the gene ends were 4 bases for V and 10 bases for J; bases not matched to a gene: 12. Germline CDR1 and CDR2: WNHNN and SYGVQD (reference sequence). The CDR3 runs to 15 residues.

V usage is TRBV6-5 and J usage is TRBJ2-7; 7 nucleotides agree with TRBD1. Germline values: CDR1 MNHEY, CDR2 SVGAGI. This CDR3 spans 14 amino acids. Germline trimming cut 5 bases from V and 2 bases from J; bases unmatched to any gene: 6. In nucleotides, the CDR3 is TGTGCCAGCAGTCTCGACAGGGAACCCTACGAGCAGTACGTC. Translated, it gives CASSLDREPYEQYV.

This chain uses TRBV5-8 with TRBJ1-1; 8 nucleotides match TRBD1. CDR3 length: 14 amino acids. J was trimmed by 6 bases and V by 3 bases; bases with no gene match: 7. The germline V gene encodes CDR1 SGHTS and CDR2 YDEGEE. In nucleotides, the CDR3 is TGTGCCAGCAGCTACAAACAGGGGGTTGCTGAAGCTTTCTTT. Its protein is CASSYKQGVAEAFF.

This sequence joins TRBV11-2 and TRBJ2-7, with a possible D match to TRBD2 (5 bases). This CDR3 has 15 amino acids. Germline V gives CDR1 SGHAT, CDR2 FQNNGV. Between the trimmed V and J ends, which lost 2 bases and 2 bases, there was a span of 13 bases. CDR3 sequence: CASSLRSGGAYEQYF. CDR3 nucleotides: TGTGCCAGCAGCTTACGAAGCGGAGGAGCCTACGAGCAGTACTTC.

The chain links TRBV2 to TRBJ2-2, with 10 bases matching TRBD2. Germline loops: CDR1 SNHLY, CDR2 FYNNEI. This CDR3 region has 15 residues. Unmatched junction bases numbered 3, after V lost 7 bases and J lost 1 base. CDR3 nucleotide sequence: TGTGCCAGCAAACGGACTAGCGGGAACACCGGGGAGCTGTTTTTT. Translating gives CASKRTSGNTGELFF.

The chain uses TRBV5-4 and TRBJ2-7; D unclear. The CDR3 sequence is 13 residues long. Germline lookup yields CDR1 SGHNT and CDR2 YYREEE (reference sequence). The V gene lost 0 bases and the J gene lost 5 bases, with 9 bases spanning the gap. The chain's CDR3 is CASSLEALNEQYF. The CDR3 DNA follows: TGTGCCAGCAGCTTGGAAGCCCTCAACGAGCAGTACTTC.

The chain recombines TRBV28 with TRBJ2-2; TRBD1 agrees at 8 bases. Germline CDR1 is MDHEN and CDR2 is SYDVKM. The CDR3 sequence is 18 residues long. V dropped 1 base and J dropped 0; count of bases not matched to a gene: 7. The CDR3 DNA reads TGTGCCAGCAGTTTATTTGGGGACAGGACCTCGAACACCGGGGAGCTGTTTTTT. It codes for CASSLFGDRTSNTGELFF. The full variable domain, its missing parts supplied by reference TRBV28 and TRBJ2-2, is DVKVTQSSRYLVKRTGEKVFLECVQDMDHENMFWYRQDPGLGLRLIYFSYDVKMKEKGDIPEGYSVSREKKERFSLILESASTNQTSMYLCASSLFGDRTSNTGELFFGEGSRLTVL.

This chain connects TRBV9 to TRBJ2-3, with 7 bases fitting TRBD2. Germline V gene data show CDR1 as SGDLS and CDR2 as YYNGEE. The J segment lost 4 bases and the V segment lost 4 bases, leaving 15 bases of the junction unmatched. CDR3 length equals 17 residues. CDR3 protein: CASSPRGVRGRADTQYF. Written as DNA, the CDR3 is TGTGCCAGCAGCCCCCGGGGGGTCCGGGGTAGGGCAGATACGCAGTATTTT. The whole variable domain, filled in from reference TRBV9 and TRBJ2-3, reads DSGVTQTPKHLITATGQRVTLRCSPRSGDLSVYWYQQSLDQGLQFLIQYYNGEERAKGNILERFSAQQFPDLHSELNLSSLELGDSALYFCASSPRGVRGRADTQYFGPGTRLTVL.

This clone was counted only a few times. The CDR3 nucleotides read TGTGCCAGCAGTGACACCTCGACCTACGAGCAGTACTTC. Its protein product is CASSDTSTYEQYF. The chain couples TRBV2 to TRBJ2-7, with no clear D. The CDR3 loop spans 13 amino acids. Looked up from germline, CDR1 is SNHLY and CDR2 is FYNNEI. V dropped 3 bases and J dropped 2 bases, with 8 bases sitting between them.

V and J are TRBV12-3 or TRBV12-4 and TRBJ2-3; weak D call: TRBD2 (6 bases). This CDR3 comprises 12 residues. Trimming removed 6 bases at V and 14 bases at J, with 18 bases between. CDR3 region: CASSLSGEVSYF. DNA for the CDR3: TGTGCCAGCAGCCTGTCGGGGGAGGTGTCGTATTTT.

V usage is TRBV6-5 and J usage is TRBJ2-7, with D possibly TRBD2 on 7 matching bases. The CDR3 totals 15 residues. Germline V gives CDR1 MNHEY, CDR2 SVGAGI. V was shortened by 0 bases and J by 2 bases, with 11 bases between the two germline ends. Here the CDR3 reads CASSYSSGDTYEQYV. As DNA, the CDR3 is TGTGCCAGCAGTTACTCGAGCGGGGACACCTACGAGCAGTACGTC.

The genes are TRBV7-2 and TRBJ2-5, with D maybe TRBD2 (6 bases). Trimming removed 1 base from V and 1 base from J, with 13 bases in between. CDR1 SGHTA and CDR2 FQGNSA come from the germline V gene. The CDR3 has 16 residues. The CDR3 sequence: CASSLGEVDRQETQYF. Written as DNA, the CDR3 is TGTGCCAGCAGCTTAGGGGAGGTGGACCGCCAAGAGACCCAGTACTTC.

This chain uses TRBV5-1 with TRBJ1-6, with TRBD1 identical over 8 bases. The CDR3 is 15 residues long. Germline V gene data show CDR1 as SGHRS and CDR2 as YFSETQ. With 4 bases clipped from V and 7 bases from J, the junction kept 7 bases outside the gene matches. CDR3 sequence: CASSRGQGDNSPLHF. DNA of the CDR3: TGCGCCAGCAGCAGAGGACAGGGAGACAATTCACCCCTCCACTTT.

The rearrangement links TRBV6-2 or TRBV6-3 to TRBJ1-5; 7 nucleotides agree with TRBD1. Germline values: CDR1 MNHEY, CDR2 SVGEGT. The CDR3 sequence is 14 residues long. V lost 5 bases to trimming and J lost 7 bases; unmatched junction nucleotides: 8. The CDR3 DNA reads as TGTGCCAGCAGTAGACAGGGAAAGGGACAGCCCCAGCATTTT. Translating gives CASSRQGKGQPQHF.

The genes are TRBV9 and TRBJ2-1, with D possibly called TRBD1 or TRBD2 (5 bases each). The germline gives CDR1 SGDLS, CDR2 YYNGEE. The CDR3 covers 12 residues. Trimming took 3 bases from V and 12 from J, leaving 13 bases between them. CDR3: CASSAGTTGQFF. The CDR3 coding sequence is TGTGCCAGCAGCGCCGGGACCACGGGGCAGTTCTTC. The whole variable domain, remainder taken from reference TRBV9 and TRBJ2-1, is DSGVTQTPKHLITATGQRVTLRCSPRSGDLSVYWYQQSLDQGLQFLIQYYNGEERAKGNILERFSAQQFPDLHSELNLSSLELGDSALYFCASSAGTTGQFFGPGTRLTVL.

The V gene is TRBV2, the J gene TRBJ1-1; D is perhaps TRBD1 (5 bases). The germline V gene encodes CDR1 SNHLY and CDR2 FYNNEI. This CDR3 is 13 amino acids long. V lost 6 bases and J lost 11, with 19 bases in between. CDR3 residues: CASRENQGSGAFF. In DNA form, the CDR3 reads TGTGCCAGCAGAGAAAACCAGGGTTCTGGTGCTTTCTTT.

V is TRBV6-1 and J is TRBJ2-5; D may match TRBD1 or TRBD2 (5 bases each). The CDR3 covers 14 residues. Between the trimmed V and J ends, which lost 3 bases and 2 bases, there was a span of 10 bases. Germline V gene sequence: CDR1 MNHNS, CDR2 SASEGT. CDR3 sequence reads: CASSERGRQETQYF. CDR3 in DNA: TGTGCCAGCAGTGAGAGGGGAAGACAAGAGACCCAGTACTTC.

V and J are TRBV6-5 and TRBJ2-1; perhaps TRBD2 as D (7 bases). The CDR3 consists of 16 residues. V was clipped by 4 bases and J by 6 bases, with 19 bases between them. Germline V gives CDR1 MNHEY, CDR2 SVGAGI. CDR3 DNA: TGTGCCAGCAGTTCCTCGGAAGCGGGACAACTCAATGAGCAGTTCTTC. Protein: CASSSSEAGQLNEQFF.

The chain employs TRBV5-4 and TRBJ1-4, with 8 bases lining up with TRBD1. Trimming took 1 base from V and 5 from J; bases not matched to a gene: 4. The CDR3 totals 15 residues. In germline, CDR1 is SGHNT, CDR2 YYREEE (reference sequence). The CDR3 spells CASSLSRQGNEKLFF. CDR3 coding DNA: TGTGCCAGCAGCTTGTCACGACAGGGGAATGAAAAACTGTTTTTT.

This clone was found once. CDR3 nucleotides: TGTGCCAGCTCACCATTTTCCAGGATCCCGAACACCGGGGAGCTGTTTTTT. Protein: CASSPFSRIPNTGELFF. V and J are TRBV18 and TRBJ2-2; D is unresolved. The CDR3 has 17 residues. Germline V gene sequence: CDR1 KGHSH, CDR2 LQKENI. Trimming cost V 2 bases and J 0 bases, with 13 bases left between them. Full variable domain (outside the CDR3, taken from reference TRBV18 and TRBJ2-2): NAGVMQNPRHLVRRRGQEARLRCSPMKGHSHVYWYRQLPEEGLKFMVYLQKENIIDESGMPKERFSAEFPKEGPSILRIQQVVRGDSAAYFCASSPFSRIPNTGELFFGEGSRLTVL.

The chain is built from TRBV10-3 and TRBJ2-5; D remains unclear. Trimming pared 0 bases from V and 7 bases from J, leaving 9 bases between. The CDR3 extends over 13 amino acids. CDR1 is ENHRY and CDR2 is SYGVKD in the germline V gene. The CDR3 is CAISESPLGTQYF. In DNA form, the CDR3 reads TGTGCCATCAGTGAGTCCCCTTTGGGGACCCAGTACTTC.

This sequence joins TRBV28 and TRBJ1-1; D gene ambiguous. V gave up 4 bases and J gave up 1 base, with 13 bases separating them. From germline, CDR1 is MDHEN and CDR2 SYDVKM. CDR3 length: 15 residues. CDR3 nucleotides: TGTGCCAGCAGTTCTATCGTAAACAGGAACACTGAAGCTTTCTTT. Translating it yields CASSSIVNRNTEAFF.